Shown below are 30 T cell receptor beta chains from a single sample sequenced in a study of OX40 agonist ivuxolimab in advanced cancers. Data came from immunoSEQ multiplex PCR; TCRdb stores just in-frame clones and leaves some out. The sample holds around 75,000 clones; around 92% are singletons and the top ten take more than 8.5%. The input for sequencing was CD4+ or CD8+ T cells sorted from blood, taken in a trial of the OX40 agonist ivuxolimab. These receptors all come from an adult with an advanced solid tumor such as melanoma, head and neck, liver or kidney cancer.

The chain joins TRBV4-1 to TRBJ2-1; the match to TRBD2 covers 14 bases. Trimming at V came to 0 bases and at J to 0 bases, leaving 13 bases not matched to a gene. The CDR3 loop spans 22 amino acids. Germline CDR1 and CDR2: MGHRA and YSYEKL. CDR3 sequence reads: CASSQERRRGLAGGPSYNEQFF. The CDR3 DNA reads as TGCGCCAGCAGCCAAGAGCGAAGGAGAGGACTAGCGGGGGGACCCTCCTACAATGAGCAGTTCTTC.

The chain joins TRBV27 to TRBJ2-1, with D perhaps TRBD1 or TRBD2 (6 bases each). From germline, CDR1 is MNHEY and CDR2 SMNVEV (reference sequence). The V end lost 2 bases, the J end lost 6 bases, and 14 bases lay between the germline ends. There are 15 residues in the CDR3. CDR3 sequence (DNA): TGTGCCAGCAGTTTAAGGGGGGACCCATTCAATGAGCAGTTCTTC. This gives the protein CASSLRGDPFNEQFF.

The V call is TRBV2, the J call TRBJ2-2, with D possibly being TRBD1 (6 bases). CDR3 length: 15 residues. Germline loops: CDR1 SNHLY, CDR2 FYNNEI. V dropped 6 bases and J dropped 5 bases, with 16 bases sitting between them. DNA of the CDR3: TGTGCCAGCAGCGCCAGACAGGAATCTACCGGGGAGCTGTTTTTT. Its translation is CASSARQESTGELFF.

This rearrangement joins TRBV5-1 to TRBJ2-3; D call uncertain. With 0 bases removed from V and 1 base from J, the gap between germline ends came to 12 bases. This CDR3 has 16 amino acids. Germline values: CDR1 SGHRS, CDR2 YFSETQ. As DNA, the CDR3 is TGCGCCAGCAGCTTGGAAGGCGGTACGGGCACAGATACGCAGTATTTT. It specifies CASSLEGGTGTDTQYF.

The chain couples TRBV18 to TRBJ2-7; D is unclear. CDR3 size: 14 residues. V lost 1 base, J lost 5 bases, and 12 bases lay in between. The germline V gene encodes CDR1 KGHSH and CDR2 LQKENI. The DNA for the CDR3 is TGTGCCAGCTCACCACGTCTCCGTAGTCACGAGCAGTACTTC. This encodes CASSPRLRSHEQYF.

V usage is TRBV7-9 and J usage is TRBJ2-2, with a possible D match to TRBD1 (6 bases). CDR3 length: 14 residues. V lost 5 bases, J lost 6 bases, and 13 bases lay in between. CDR1 and CDR2 (germline): SEHNR, FQNEAQ (reference sequence). CDR3 sequence reads: CASSVQGFAGELFF. The CDR3 DNA is TGTGCCAGCAGCGTACAGGGATTTGCCGGGGAGCTGTTTTTT.

The J gene is TRBJ2-1, the V gene TRBV7-8, with TRBD2 matching over 9 bases. The V gene's germline CDR1 is SGHVS and CDR2 FQNEAQ. The CDR3 extends over 16 amino acids. V lost 2 bases, J lost 0 bases, and 2 bases stayed unmatched. The CDR3 loop reads CASSLRRGGSYNEQFF. The DNA of the CDR3 is TGTGCCAGCAGCTTAAGGCGGGGGGGCTCCTACAATGAGCAGTTCTTC.

The V call is TRBV6-1, the J call TRBJ1-2; no reliable D call. CDR1 is MNHNS and CDR2 is SASEGT in the germline V gene. The CDR3 is made up of 14 amino acids. The germline V and J ends were trimmed by 7 bases and 5 bases, with 17 bases remaining between them. CDR3 sequence: CASTLLWTAYGYTF. The CDR3, as DNA: TGTGCCAGCACCCTCCTCTGGACGGCTTATGGCTACACCTTC.

The chain combines TRBV9 with TRBJ2-1, with 7 bases fitting TRBD2. Germline trimming cut 0 bases from V and 15 bases from J; bases unmatched to any gene: 12. Germline V lookup: CDR1 SGDLS, CDR2 YYNGEE. The CDR3 length is 14 residues. The CDR3 loop reads CASSVAPAGREGFF. CDR3 sequence (DNA): TGTGCCAGCAGCGTAGCCCCCGCGGGAAGGGAGGGGTTCTTC.

The chain joins TRBV9 to TRBJ2-1; D not resolved. The CDR3 covers 15 residues. Trimming left V 0 bases short and J 1 base short, with 8 bases between. Germline CDR1 reads SGDLS; CDR2 reads YYNGEE. CDR3 region: CASSVEGASYNEQFF. CDR3 nucleotide sequence: TGTGCCAGCAGCGTAGAAGGCGCTTCCTACAATGAGCAGTTCTTC.

The table lists this clone with a count of one. The rearrangement links TRBV27 to TRBJ2-3; 10 positions match TRBD2. The CDR3 spans 18 residues. V lost 2 bases to trimming and J lost 1 base; unmatched junction nucleotides: 9. Germline V gene sequence: CDR1 MNHEY, CDR2 SMNVEV (reference sequence). CDR3 sequence: CASSLKGLASRRTDTQYF. DNA of the CDR3: TGTGCCAGCAGTTTAAAGGGACTAGCGTCCAGACGCACAGATACGCAGTATTTT.

The gene calls are TRBV11-1 and TRBJ2-2; TRBD2 aligns across 9 bases. Unmatched junction bases numbered 11, after V lost 5 bases and J lost 4 bases. Germline CDR1 is SGHAT and CDR2 is FQDESV (reference sequence). This CDR3 comprises 17 residues. For the CDR3, the DNA is TGTGCCAGCAGCCCCTTGGGACTAGCCCTTGGCACCGGGGAGCTGTTTTTT. Translating it yields CASSPLGLALGTGELFF.

The chain couples TRBV19 to TRBJ1-4; 7 bases align to TRBD1. This CDR3 is built from 16 residues. Unmatched junction bases numbered 7, after V lost 6 bases and J lost 0 bases. CDR1 and CDR2 (germline): LNHDA, SQIVND (reference sequence). CDR3 sequence reads: CASSRGQTATNEKLFF. The CDR3 nucleotides read TGTGCCAGTAGCCGGGGACAGACTGCAACTAATGAAAAACTGTTTTTT.

V is TRBV19 and J is TRBJ2-7; 8 bases line up with TRBD2. Germline assignment: CDR1 LNHDA and CDR2 SQIVND (reference sequence). The CDR3 is made up of 14 amino acids. The J segment lost 1 base and the V segment lost 5 bases, leaving 4 bases of the junction unmatched. CDR3 loop: CASSWVAGSYEQYF. For the CDR3, the DNA is TGTGCCAGTAGTTGGGTAGCGGGATCCTACGAGCAGTACTTC.

This clone has just a few counts. This chain connects TRBV9 to TRBJ2-1; D gene ambiguous. V shed 4 bases and J shed 5 bases, with 19 bases lying between them. The CDR3 spans 16 residues. Looked up from germline, CDR1 is SGDLS and CDR2 is YYNGEE. In DNA, the CDR3 is TGTGCCAGCAGCCGGCTGGGCGGCGGCGGCCACAATGAGCAGTTCTTC. Translated: CASSRLGGGGHNEQFF.

The chain is built from TRBV21-1 and TRBJ2-5; the table's D call, TRBD1, has no DNA check behind it. TRBV21-1 is marked as a pseudogene. This CDR3 has 15 residues. CDR3 in DNA: TGTGCCAGCAGCACCATCGACAGGGGCCAAGAGACCCAGTACTTC. Amino acid sequence: CASSTIDRGQETQYF.

The rearrangement joins TRBV10-3 to TRBJ2-3; 16 nucleotides align to TRBD2. V dropped 10 bases and J dropped 1; count of bases not matched to a gene: 11. The length of the CDR3 is 18 residues. Germline CDR1 ENHRY, CDR2 SYGVKD. CDR3 nucleotides: TGTGCCACCGGGACTAGCGGGGGGGCTAAGGGGGGCACAGATACGCAGTATTTT. Residues: CATGTSGGAKGGTDTQYF.

This clone was counted a single time. Written as DNA, the CDR3 is TGTGCCAGCAGTTTAACCAGGGACACCGGGGAGCTGTTTTTT. It encodes CASSLTRDTGELFF. V is TRBV27 and J is TRBJ2-2; the D gene is possibly TRBD1 (5 bases). CDR3 length: 14 amino acids. CDR1 is MNHEY, CDR2 SMNVEV, per germline (reference sequence). Trimming cost V 2 bases and J 3 bases, with 7 bases left between them.

The rearrangement uses TRBV2 and TRBJ2-7; no firm D call. Germline V lookup: CDR1 SNHLY, CDR2 FYNNEI. This CDR3 has 13 residues. Trimming shortened V by 2 bases and J by 2 bases, and 7 bases separated the two germline ends. The CDR3 DNA reads as TGTGCCAGCAGTGAAATGGTGGCCTACGAGCAGTACTTC. This codes for CASSEMVAYEQYF.

V is TRBV18 and J is TRBJ2-3; maybe TRBD1 (5 bases). Trimming cost V 6 bases and J 6 bases, with 10 bases left between them. Germline V lookup: CDR1 KGHSH, CDR2 LQKENI. This CDR3 is built from 12 residues. The CDR3 sequence is CASSSSGDTQYF. Here the CDR3 DNA reads TGTGCCAGCTCCTCCTCAGGGGATACGCAGTATTTT.

This clone was counted between two and nine times. V gene TRBV18 combines with J gene TRBJ1-2; weak D call: TRBD1 (5 bases). Trimming pared 3 bases from V and 3 bases from J, leaving 17 bases between. The CDR3 has 16 residues. Per the germline V gene, CDR1 is KGHSH and CDR2 is LQKENI. The CDR3 is CASSPTTGDPYYGYTF. The CDR3 coding sequence is TGTGCCAGCTCACCTACAACAGGCGATCCCTACTATGGCTACACCTTC.

V and J are TRBV6-5 and TRBJ2-7; 7 bases map to TRBD2. This CDR3 contains 11 residues. CDR1 is MNHEY and CDR2 is SVGAGI in the germline V gene. V was pared by 10 bases and J by 2 bases, with 2 bases of the junction left unmatched. DNA of the CDR3: TGTGCCACGGGAGGTACCTACGAGCAGTACTTC. Translated, it gives CATGGTYEQYF.

This chain links TRBV27 with TRBJ2-5; 10 bases line up with TRBD2. Germline V lookup: CDR1 MNHEY, CDR2 SMNVEV (reference sequence). The CDR3 is 16 residues long. With V trimmed by 0 bases and J by 1 base, 2 bases remained unmatched. CDR3 region: CASSLSSGGSQETQYF. DNA for the CDR3: TGTGCCAGCAGTTTATCTAGCGGGGGGAGCCAAGAGACCCAGTACTTC.

The chain carries TRBV18 and TRBJ1-1; D perhaps matches TRBD1 (5 bases). Germline V gene sequence: CDR1 KGHSH, CDR2 LQKENI. The V and J ends lost 5 bases and 4 bases respectively, with 11 bases between them. The CDR3 length is 13 residues. The CDR3 DNA reads TGTGCCAGCTCATTCGACAGATTCACTGAAGCTTTCTTT. This translates into CASSFDRFTEAFF.

V gene TRBV5-4 combines with J gene TRBJ2-7; TRBD2 aligns across 11 bases. The CDR3 has 16 residues. J lost 6 bases, V lost 0 bases, and 8 bases had no gene match. Germline CDR1 SGHNT, CDR2 YYREEE (reference sequence). The CDR3 DNA is TGTGCCAGCAGCTTGGGTGACCGGACTAGCGGGCGCGAGCAGTACTTC. Residues: CASSLGDRTSGREQYF. The full variable domain, rest sourced from reference TRBV5-4 and TRBJ2-7, is ETGVTQSPTHLIKTRGQQVTLRCSSQSGHNTVSWYQQALGQGPQFIFQYYREEENGRGNFPPRFSGLQFPNYSSELNVNALELDDSALYLCASSLGDRTSGREQYFGPGTRLTVT.

The chain recombines TRBV4-2 with TRBJ1-5; possibly TRBD1 for D (6 bases). Trimming shortened V by 0 bases and J by 4 bases, and 10 bases separated the two germline ends. Looked up from germline, CDR1 is LGHNA and CDR2 is YNFKEQ. The CDR3 contains 15 residues. The CDR3, as DNA: TGTGCCAGCAGCCAAGAGTCAGGGGATAATCAGCCCCAGCATTTT. Its translation: CASSQESGDNQPQHF.

The DNA for the CDR3 is TGTGCCAGCAGCTTAAGCTTCTATGGGGCCAACGTCCTGACTTTC. Amino acids: CASSLSFYGANVLTF. The chain combines TRBV5-6 with TRBJ2-6, with unresolved D. The CDR3 is 15 amino acids. Trimming left V 2 bases short and J 3 bases short, with 9 bases between. Germline V gene data show CDR1 as SGHDT and CDR2 as YYEEEE.

The V call is TRBV18, the J call TRBJ1-1; 9 bases are shared with TRBD1. The germline V gene encodes CDR1 KGHSH and CDR2 LQKENI. After removal of 2 bases from V and 1 base from J, the junction contained 5 bases not matched to a gene. The CDR3 totals 16 residues. CDR3 nucleotides: TGTGCCAGCTCACCAGGGACAGGGAGCCGGAACACTGAAGCTTTCTTT. Protein product: CASSPGTGSRNTEAFF. The whole variable domain, remainder taken from reference TRBV18 and TRBJ1-1, is NAGVMQNPRHLVRRRGQEARLRCSPMKGHSHVYWYRQLPEEGLKFMVYLQKENIIDESGMPKERFSAEFPKEGPSILRIQQVVRGDSAAYFCASSPGTGSRNTEAFFGQGTRLTVV.

CDR3 sequence (DNA): TGCGCCAGCAGCTTGGACAGGGTTGACTACACCTTC. It encodes CASSLDRVDYTF. V gene TRBV5-1 combines with J gene TRBJ1-2; perhaps TRBD1 as D (6 bases). Germline CDR1 is SGHRS and CDR2 is YFSETQ. The CDR3 spans 12 residues. V was cut by 0 bases and J by 10 bases, with 10 bases left in between.

The genes are TRBV4-1 and TRBJ1-2; 11 bases map to TRBD1. The CDR3 runs to 19 residues. CDR1 is MGHRA and CDR2 is YSYEKL in the germline V gene. J was trimmed by 1 base and V by 0 bases; bases with no gene match: 10. The CDR3 coding sequence is TGCGCCAGCAGCCAAGATCGGGGTGGGACAGGGGGAATTAACTATGGCTACACCTTC. Translated, it gives CASSQDRGGTGGINYGYTF.